This T cell receptor beta chain originates from a study of cytotoxic CD8 clonotypes in ibrutinib-treated CLL. V was clipped by 6 bases and J by 7 bases, with 16 bases between them. The CDR3 spans 14 residues. From germline, CDR1 is MNHEY and CDR2 SVGAGI. Generated by immunoSEQ multiplex PCR, the TCRdb table keeps only in-frame clones and is missing some. The repertoire holds under 45,000 clones, with approximately 67% as singletons. This chain uses TRBV6-5 with TRBJ1-5; unclear D gene. The receptor was derived from a human donor with chronic lymphocytic leukemia. Specimen: PBMCs, collected at disease progression, from a patient treated with ibrutinib. CDR3 sequence (DNA): TGTGCCAGCAGGACTCTGGACCCCCGCCAGCCCCAGCATTTT. It is translated as CASRTLDPRQPQHF.